This note documents a single TCR beta chain sequence. Antigen specificity is unknown. This table comes from immunoSEQ multiplex PCR, and its TCRdb copy is limited to in-frame clones, with some not included. Seen here are approximately 2.5 million clones, roughly 93% observed once, and the top ten hold 0.36%. Splitting the CD4+ cells yielded a CD45RA+ naive subset and a CD45RA-negative memory subset. Germline V gene lookup returns CDR1 GTSNPN and CDR2 SVGIG (reference sequence). V trimming: 2 bases; J trimming: 6 bases; junction bases outside the gene matches: 9. The CDR3 spans 15 residues. The sample originates from a study of shared clonotypes between healthy human individuals. Overall study findings and caveats: Incomplete sequencing of sorted subsets was indicated by rarefaction despite large depth. A reduction in generation probabilities was seen for non-shared clonotypes relative to those shared by all four donors.

This chain links TRBV30 with TRBJ2-3; TRBD1 agrees at 9 bases. The TCR was taken from a man between 18 and 29 years old in good health. Some clones in this sample may be carry-over from other donors' samples. Material for sequencing was naive CD4+ T cells from PBMCs. The subset was: CD45RA+ positively selected. DNA for the CDR3: TGTGCCTGGAGTCCCGGGACAGGGAGTTTTGATACGCAGTATTTT. This gives the protein CAWSPGTGSFDTQYF.